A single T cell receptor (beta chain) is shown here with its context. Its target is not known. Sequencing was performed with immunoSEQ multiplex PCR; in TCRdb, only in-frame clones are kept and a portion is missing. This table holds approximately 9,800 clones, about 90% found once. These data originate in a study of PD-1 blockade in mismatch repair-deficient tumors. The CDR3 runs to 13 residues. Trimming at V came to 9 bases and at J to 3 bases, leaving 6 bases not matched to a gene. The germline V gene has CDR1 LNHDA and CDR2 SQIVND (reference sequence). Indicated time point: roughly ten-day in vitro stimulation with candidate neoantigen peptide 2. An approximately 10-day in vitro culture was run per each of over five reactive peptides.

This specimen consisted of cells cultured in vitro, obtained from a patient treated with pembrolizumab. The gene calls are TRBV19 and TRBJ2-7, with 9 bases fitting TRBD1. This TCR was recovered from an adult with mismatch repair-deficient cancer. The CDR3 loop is CASAGTGLYEQYF. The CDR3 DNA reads TGTGCCAGCGCCGGGACAGGGCTCTACGAGCAGTACTTC.